Presented here are 3 T cell receptor beta chains from one specimen sequenced in a study of identical twins. MiXCR, applied by TCRdb to the 5' RACE reads, yields one record per CDR3 protein. Found here are some 1,700,000 distinct CDR3 sequences, less than 40% of them singletons; the top ten hold 0.25% to 0.3%. The sequencing sample was made of cord blood. All receptors derive from a newborn girl in good health.

This chain joins TRBV10-2 and TRBJ2-5; D call uncertain. CDR3 size: 11 residues. Per germline, CDR1 WSHSY and CDR2 SAAADI. V lost 6 bases and J 11 bases, leaving 13 bases between the germline ends. CDR3: CASRDGGEQYF. DNA of the CDR3: TGCGCCAGCAGAGACGGTGGTGAGCAGTACTTC.

The sample holds a few counts of this clonotype. The V and J genes are TRBV2 and TRBJ2-6; D call uncertain. Germline V gene data show CDR1 as SNHLY and CDR2 as FYNNEI. The CDR3 consists of 15 residues. V lost 4 bases and J lost 0, with 7 bases in between. The CDR3 here is CASSASPSGANVLTF. CDR3 nucleotide sequence: TGTGCCAGCAGTGCATCTCCCTCTGGGGCCAACGTCCTGACTTTC.

This clonotype was observed a few times. The chain uses TRBV20-1 and TRBJ2-3; 10 nucleotides line up with TRBD2. CDR1 and CDR2 from the germline V gene are DFQATT and SNEGSKA (reference sequence). The CDR3 totals 15 residues. Trimming removed 5 bases from V and 0 bases from J; junction bases left unmatched: 5. CDR3 region: CSAPPSGGSTDTQYF. DNA of the CDR3: TGCAGTGCTCCCCCTAGCGGGGGAAGCACAGATACGCAGTATTTT.